The 9 T cell receptor beta chains in this list originate from one sample, sequenced in a study of T cell responses to AZD1222 COVID-19 vaccine. Profiling relied on immunoSEQ multiplex PCR, and the TCRdb table lists in-frame clones only, not all of them. The sample consists of about 130,000 clones, roughly 92% of them appearing once. Material: peripheral blood, obtained on day 0 of AZD1222 vaccination. The receptors shown here come from an adult in good health.

The chain uses TRBV7-9 and TRBJ2-3; D is perhaps TRBD2 (7 bases). The CDR3 covers 11 residues. The germline V and J ends were trimmed by 5 bases and 9 bases, with 9 bases remaining between them. Germline assignment: CDR1 SEHNR and CDR2 FQNEAQ (reference sequence). The CDR3: CASSRGGTQYF. The DNA for the CDR3 is TGTGCCAGCAGCAGGGGGGGCACGCAGTATTTT.

The rearrangement uses TRBV4-1 and TRBJ2-5; 11 bases are a match to TRBD2. CDR3 length: 17 residues. The trim removed 0 bases at V and 2 bases at J, leaving 5 bases unmatched. Looked up from germline, CDR1 is MGHRA and CDR2 is YSYEKL. CDR3 nucleotides: TGCGCCAGCAGCCAAGAACTAGCGGGAGCCTATCAAGAGACCCAGTACTTC. Translating it yields CASSQELAGAYQETQYF.

CDR3 in DNA: TGTGCCTGGAGTTCCAGGAAGGAGGAGCAGTACTTC. Its translation is CAWSSRKEEQYF. The chain recombines TRBV30 with TRBJ2-7, with unresolved D. Per germline, CDR1 GTSNPN and CDR2 SVGIG (reference sequence). Trimming took 2 bases from V and 7 from J, leaving 12 bases between them. The CDR3 is 12 amino acids.

This chain links TRBV28 with TRBJ1-6; D not resolved. This CDR3 region has 14 residues. V was clipped by 7 bases and J by 0 bases, with 7 bases between them. Germline CDR1 reads MDHEN; CDR2 reads SYDVKM. DNA of the CDR3: TGTGCCAGCAAAAAGGACTCCTATAATTCACCCCTCCACTTT. Its protein product is CASKKDSYNSPLHF.

The chain employs TRBV11-3 and TRBJ2-2, with 11 positions matching TRBD1. This CDR3 has 15 amino acids. The V gene end was trimmed by 8 bases and the J gene end by 1 base; junction bases not matched to a gene: 3. Germline CDR1 reads SGHNT; CDR2 reads YENEEA. CDR3 protein: CASGQGALNTGELFF. DNA of the CDR3: TGTGCCAGCGGACAGGGGGCTTTGAACACCGGGGAGCTGTTTTTT.

The V and J genes are TRBV15 and TRBJ2-7, with a tentative D call TRBD2 (5 bases). The CDR3 is 14 residues long. Germline-derived CDR1 and CDR2 are LNHNV and YYDKDF (reference sequence). V gave up 0 bases and J gave up 0 bases, with 6 bases separating them. The CDR3 bases are TGTGCCACCAGCAGAGAACGGGACTCCTACGAGCAGTACTTC. Protein product: CATSRERDSYEQYF.

This chain connects TRBV7-9 to TRBJ1-2; maybe TRBD1 (5 bases). The CDR3 has 14 residues. The germline V gene encodes CDR1 SEHNR and CDR2 FQNEAQ (reference sequence). The germline V and J ends were trimmed by 0 bases and 2 bases, with 7 bases remaining between them. The CDR3: CASSLAPGNYGYTF. CDR3 bases: TGTGCCAGCAGCTTAGCCCCAGGGAACTATGGCTACACCTTC.

This chain joins TRBV5-5 and TRBJ1-5; 7 bases are a match to TRBD1. The CDR3 runs to 17 residues. CDR1 SGHKS and CDR2 YYEKEE come from the germline V gene (reference sequence). Trimming cost V 0 bases and J 0 bases; bases outside gene matches: 6. The CDR3 DNA follows: TGTGCCAGCAGCTTGGCCGGGGACAGATATAGCAATCAGCCCCAGCATTTT. Its translation is CASSLAGDRYSNQPQHF.

The V call is TRBV11-2, the J call TRBJ1-2; D is unclear. The CDR3 sequence is 17 residues long. The germline gives CDR1 SGHAT, CDR2 FQNNGV. Trimming took 2 bases from V and 2 from J, leaving 18 bases between them. CDR3 nucleotide sequence: TGTGCCAGCAGCTTAAGGGAGGAGGACTCGCCCAACTATGGCTACACCTTC. Translation gives CASSLREEDSPNYGYTF. Full variable domain (remainder filled in from reference TRBV11-2 and TRBJ1-2): EAGVAQSPRYKIIEKRQSVAFWCNPISGHATLYWYQQILGQGPKLLIQFQNNGVVDDSQLPKDRFSAERLKGVDSTLKIQPAKLEDSAVYLCASSLREEDSPNYGYTFGSGTRLTVV.